These 27 T cell receptor beta chains originate from one sample sequenced in a study of blood T cell repertoires in COVID-19. Some clones are missing from TCRdb's copy, which holds only in-frame ones; the method was immunoSEQ multiplex PCR. Here the sample spans roughly 220,000 clones, 80% to 85% being singletons. The sample was peripheral blood. These receptors originate from a woman aged 25 to 39 who had recovered from COVID-19.

The CDR3 DNA is TGTGCCAGCAGTTCCCTACTAGCGGGCACAGATACGCAGTATTTT. Residues: CASSSLLAGTDTQYF. The V gene is TRBV6-5, the J gene TRBJ2-3; 8 bases are a match to TRBD2. Losses at the gene ends were 4 bases for V and 1 base for J; bases not matched to a gene: 4. The CDR3 runs 15 residues. CDR1 and CDR2 (germline): MNHEY, SVGAGI.

The V call is TRBV10-3, the J call TRBJ2-1; 8 nucleotides align to TRBD1. Germline V gene sequence: CDR1 ENHRY, CDR2 SYGVKD. V dropped 10 bases and J dropped 10; count of bases not matched to a gene: 12. This CDR3 has 13 amino acids. The DNA for the CDR3 is TGTGCCACTGGACAGGGCGCTGAGCGGGAGCAGTTCTTC. Amino acid sequence: CATGQGAEREQFF.

The chain couples TRBV9 to TRBJ2-7; 14 bases align to TRBD2. Trimming took 4 bases from V and 6 from J; bases not matched to a gene: 6. Germline V lookup: CDR1 SGDLS, CDR2 YYNGEE. The CDR3 contains 15 residues. In DNA, the CDR3 is TGTGCCAGCAGCTCCTCGGGACTAGCGGGAGCCGAGCAGTACTTC. Its protein is CASSSSGLAGAEQYF.

This rearrangement joins TRBV6-5 to TRBJ1-5, with TRBD1 matching 8 bases. The CDR3 covers 13 residues. Losses at the gene ends were 8 bases for V and 6 bases for J; bases not matched to a gene: 6. CDR1 is MNHEY and CDR2 is SVGAGI in the germline V gene. DNA of the CDR3: TGTGCCAGCCGACAGGGGTTGAGTCAGCCCCAGCATTTT. It yields the protein CASRQGLSQPQHF.

This rearrangement joins TRBV27 to TRBJ2-1; D might be TRBD2 (5 bases). V was clipped by 3 bases and J by 10 bases, with 10 bases between them. The CDR3 consists of 12 residues. Germline V lookup: CDR1 MNHEY, CDR2 SMNVEV (reference sequence). CDR3 loop: CASSFASGEQFF. The DNA of the CDR3 is TGTGCCAGCAGTTTCGCCAGCGGCGAGCAGTTCTTC.

The rearrangement joins TRBV7-9 to TRBJ2-7; D remains ambiguous. The length of the CDR3 is 16 residues. Germline lookup yields CDR1 SEHNR and CDR2 FQNEAQ (reference sequence). Trimming stripped 1 base from V and 6 bases from J, with 19 bases between. This chain's CDR3 is CASSLGGARINSEQYF. The DNA of the CDR3 is TGTGCCAGCAGCTTAGGAGGAGCCCGAATAAATTCCGAGCAGTACTTC.

This clone was counted many times. V usage is TRBV18 and J usage is TRBJ2-6, with 12 positions matching TRBD1. Germline V gene lookup returns CDR1 KGHSH and CDR2 LQKENI. J gave up 7 bases and V 1 base, and 8 bases lay outside the gene matches. The CDR3 is 18 amino acids. This CDR3 reads CASSPRPGTGGGANVLTF. The CDR3 region has the DNA TGTGCCAGCTCACCACGTCCCGGGACAGGGGGCGGCGCCAACGTCCTGACTTTC.

The J gene is TRBJ2-7, the V gene TRBV2; D is unclear. Trimming removed 4 bases from V and 3 bases from J, with 4 bases in between. CDR3 length: 11 amino acids. The germline CDR1 and CDR2 sequences are SNHLY and FYNNEI. CDR3 region: CASSASYEQYF. The CDR3, as DNA: TGTGCCAGCAGTGCGAGCTACGAGCAGTACTTC. The full variable domain, completed using reference TRBV2 and TRBJ2-7, is EPEVTQTPSHQVTQMGQEVILRCVPISNHLYFYWYRQILGQKVEFLVSFYNNEISEKSEIFDDQFSVERPDGSNFTLKIRSTKLEDSAMYFCASSASYEQYFGPGTRLTVT.

The genes are TRBV6-2 or TRBV6-3 and TRBJ1-1; D possibly corresponds to TRBD1 (5 bases). The CDR3 loop spans 15 amino acids. Trimming left V 0 bases short and J 2 bases short, with 10 bases between. Germline CDR1 MNHEY, CDR2 SVGEGT. CDR3 sequence (DNA): TGTGCCAGCAGTTACTCGCGACAGCTAAACACTGAAGCTTTCTTT. It is translated as CASSYSRQLNTEAFF.

The chain is built from TRBV19 and TRBJ2-4; 7 bases line up with TRBD1. The CDR3 consists of 16 residues. Trimming cost V 5 bases and J 5 bases; bases outside gene matches: 12. CDR1 is LNHDA and CDR2 is SQIVND in the germline V gene (reference sequence). The CDR3 loop reads CASSLGRGRTENIQYF. The CDR3 DNA sequence: TGTGCCAGTAGTCTCGGTAGGGGGCGGACCGAAAACATTCAGTACTTC.

This clone was counted once. DNA of the CDR3: TGTGCCTGGAGTCCCCAGGGGGCCGGGGGCTACACCTTC. This encodes CAWSPQGAGGYTF. This chain connects TRBV30 to TRBJ1-2, with 8 bases matching TRBD1. This CDR3 has 13 amino acids. Germline CDR1 and CDR2: GTSNPN and SVGIG (reference sequence). V was pared by 2 bases and J by 8 bases, with 7 bases of the junction left unmatched. The full variable domain, with the rest looked up from reference TRBV30 and TRBJ1-2, is SQTIHQWPATLVQPVGSPLSLECTVEGTSNPNLYWYRQAAGRGLQLLFYSVGIGQISSEVPQNLSASRPQDRQFILSSKKLLLSDSGFYLCAWSPQGAGGYTFGSGTRLTVV.

V usage is TRBV11-2 and J usage is TRBJ1-2; 7 bases match TRBD1. The V and J ends lost 5 bases and 4 bases, in that order; junction bases with no gene match: 16. The germline V gene encodes CDR1 SGHAT and CDR2 FQNNGV. The CDR3 loop spans 17 amino acids. The CDR3 nucleotides read TGTGCCAGCAGCCCGATTATTGGGACAGCGATTTCCTATGGCTACACCTTC. It translates to CASSPIIGTAISYGYTF.

This chain connects TRBV27 to TRBJ2-1; 9 bases align to TRBD2. The CDR3 totals 16 residues. Germline-derived CDR1 and CDR2 are MNHEY and SMNVEV (reference sequence). V shed 1 base, J shed 6 bases, and the junction held 7 bases outside the gene matches. The CDR3 loop is CASSLLASGIGNEQFF. CDR3 bases: TGTGCCAGCAGTTTATTAGCTAGCGGGATTGGCAATGAGCAGTTCTTC.

The chain is built from TRBV18 and TRBJ1-1, with D unresolved. CDR1 and CDR2 from the germline V gene are KGHSH and LQKENI. Deletions cut 3 bases from V and 0 bases from J, with 5 bases between. This CDR3 is built from 13 residues. CDR3 sequence: CASSPEVNTEAFF. The CDR3 bases are TGTGCCAGCTCACCGGAGGTGAACACTGAAGCTTTCTTT.

This chain links TRBV15 with TRBJ2-5; D is uncertain. The CDR3 spans 12 residues. The germline CDR1 and CDR2 sequences are LNHNV and YYDKDF (reference sequence). V lost 4 bases and J lost 5, with 8 bases in between. CDR3: CATSMVRETQYF. As DNA, the CDR3 is TGTGCCACCAGCATGGTGAGGGAGACCCAGTACTTC.

The J gene is TRBJ2-7, the V gene TRBV6-5, with 7 bases identical to TRBD2. Germline CDR1 and CDR2: MNHEY and SVGAGI. The CDR3 consists of 13 residues. V dropped 5 bases and J dropped 3; count of bases not matched to a gene: 4. CDR3 in amino acids: CASSTSVVYEQYF. CDR3 nucleotide sequence: TGTGCCAGCAGTACTAGCGTAGTCTACGAGCAGTACTTC.

A note on this clone: The sample holds other DNA sequences that translate to the same CDR3. The V gene is TRBV27, the J gene TRBJ2-7; 7 bases match TRBD2. The CDR3 sequence is 11 residues long. Looked up from germline, CDR1 is MNHEY and CDR2 is SMNVEV (reference sequence). With 8 bases clipped from V and 4 bases from J, the junction kept 2 bases outside the gene matches. The CDR3, as DNA: TGTGCCAGCCGTAGCGGGTACGAGCAGTACTTC. Protein: CASRSGYEQYF.

The chain uses TRBV19 and TRBJ1-5; a possible D gene is TRBD1 (5 bases). V lost 5 bases to trimming and J lost 5 bases, with 13 bases between them. The CDR3 runs 14 residues. CDR1 is LNHDA, CDR2 SQIVND, per germline (reference sequence). The CDR3 DNA follows: TGTGCCAGTAGTTTCCGACAGTCCCATCAGCCCCAGCATTTT. As protein: CASSFRQSHQPQHF.

This clone was found once. The V call is TRBV3-1 (or the pseudogene TRBV3-2), the J call TRBJ2-5; 9 nucleotides align to TRBD2. This CDR3 has 15 residues. J gave up 1 base and V 4 bases, and 4 bases lay outside the gene matches. Germline-derived CDR1 and CDR2 are LGHDT and YNNKEL (reference sequence). The CDR3 reads CASSRETSGQETQYF. CDR3 sequence (DNA): TGTGCCAGCAGCCGCGAGACTAGCGGCCAAGAGACCCAGTACTTC.

The chain has TRBV7-9 and TRBJ1-4; D may be TRBD1 (6 bases). CDR3 size: 18 residues. Germline V gives CDR1 SEHNR, CDR2 FQNEAQ (reference sequence). Trimming left V 6 bases short and J 0 bases short, with 20 bases between. The CDR3 DNA is TGTGCCAGCAGACGAGACGCCAGGGGCCCTGCAACTAATGAAAAACTGTTTTTT. Translating gives CASRRDARGPATNEKLFF.

The chain combines TRBV5-1 with TRBJ2-5; possibly TRBD2 for D (5 bases). This CDR3 is built from 13 residues. Per germline, CDR1 SGHRS and CDR2 YFSETQ. V shed 0 bases and J shed 5 bases, with 8 bases lying between them. CDR3 in amino acids: CASSLDSGETQYF. The CDR3 nucleotides are TGCGCCAGCAGCTTGGACAGCGGCGAGACCCAGTACTTC.

The chain recombines TRBV28 with TRBJ1-6; 7 bases align to TRBD1. The V segment lost 11 bases and the J segment 10 bases; nucleotides outside the gene matches: 14. The CDR3 length is 14 residues. Looked up from germline, CDR1 is MDHEN and CDR2 is SYDVKM. Here the CDR3 DNA reads TGTGCCTGCTACCCGACAGGGTATGGATCACCCCTCCACTTT. Protein sequence: CACYPTGYGSPLHF.

The rearrangement uses TRBV24-1 and TRBJ2-6, with D maybe TRBD1 (5 bases). Germline CDR1 reads KGHDR; CDR2 reads SFDVKD. The germline V and J ends were trimmed by 7 bases and 2 bases, with 11 bases remaining between them. The length of the CDR3 is 15 residues. The CDR3 nucleotides read TGTGCCACCAGCGAAGGACAACCTGGGGCCAACGTCCTGACTTTC. Protein sequence: CATSEGQPGANVLTF.

The chain joins TRBV24-1 to TRBJ2-6; no clear D gene. The length of the CDR3 is 17 residues. Trimming stripped 5 bases from V and 4 bases from J, with 17 bases between. From germline, CDR1 is KGHDR and CDR2 SFDVKD. The CDR3 DNA sequence: TGTGCCACCAGTGGTGACCGTGACTTGCGAGGGGCCAACGTCCTGACTTTC. This translates into CATSGDRDLRGANVLTF.

The rearrangement joins TRBV9 to TRBJ1-1, with unresolved D. There are 14 residues in the CDR3. The V gene's germline CDR1 is SGDLS and CDR2 YYNGEE. The V and J ends lost 2 bases and 0 bases respectively, with 8 bases between them. The CDR3 protein is CASSVLAVNTEAFF. As DNA, the CDR3 is TGTGCCAGCAGCGTCTTAGCTGTGAACACTGAAGCTTTCTTT.

This sequence joins TRBV14 and TRBJ1-1, with D possibly matching TRBD1 (5 bases). V lost 1 base, J lost 0 bases, and 9 bases lay in between. This CDR3 comprises 15 residues. Per the germline V gene, CDR1 is SGHDN and CDR2 is FVKESK. DNA of the CDR3: TGTGCCAGCAGCCAAGGACAGAGTTTGAACACTGAAGCTTTCTTT. Protein product: CASSQGQSLNTEAFF.

The genes are TRBV4-1 and TRBJ2-7; TRBD2 matches at 12 bases. CDR3 length: 18 amino acids. J gave up 1 base and V 0 bases, and 7 bases lay outside the gene matches. Germline-derived CDR1 and CDR2 are MGHRA and YSYEKL. This CDR3 reads CASSQDPSTSGRSYEQYF. The CDR3 nucleotides are TGCGCCAGCAGCCAAGATCCGTCGACTAGCGGGAGATCCTACGAGCAGTACTTC.